This TCR beta chain was profiled in a study of CD8 T cells in ankylosing spondylitis. General study findings and limits: CD8+ by phenotype, disease-linked clones were relatively rare in peripheral blood. A motif of 7 or 8 highly homologous TCR beta variants was seen as apparently characteristic of ankylosing spondylitis blood.

One entry per CDR3 protein results from TCRdb running MiXCR on the 5' RACE reads. The data show over 600,000 distinct CDR3 sequences, 15% to 20% seen once. In this sample, this clonotype turned up a few times. As yet, its antigen is unknown. This TCR was recovered from a male donor with ankylosing spondylitis. The specimen sequenced was blood, either unsorted or a sorted T cell fraction (not recorded which).

The CDR3 here is CASSYGPGMGDGYTF. For the CDR3, the DNA is TGTGCCAGCAGTTATGGCCCAGGGATGGGAGATGGCTACACCTTC. The chain carries TRBV6-5 and TRBJ1-2; a possible D gene is TRBD1 (5 bases). The V end was cut by 3 bases, the J end by 6 bases, with 17 bases between. The CDR3 has 15 residues. The germline V gene encodes CDR1 MNHEY and CDR2 SVGAGI.